This T cell receptor (beta chain) was documented in a study of OX40 agonist ivuxolimab in advanced cancers. Study-level information: Partial responses occurred in Three dose-escalation patients, one with hepatocellular carcinoma and two with cutaneous melanoma.

Only in-frame clones appear in the TCRdb table, and some are missing; sequencing was by immunoSEQ multiplex PCR. The profile shows about 53,000 clones, 65% to 85% of them singletons. With regard to this clone: Its antigen is currently unknown.

Anyone with autoimmune disease history or systemic immunosuppression was excluded. Germline CDR1 SGHAT, CDR2 FQNNGV. V lost 4 bases and J lost 5; bases outside the gene matches: 4. The CDR3 totals 13 residues. Study-wide points: Averaged across samples, CD8+ T cells carried more expanded clones than CD4+ did.

This rearrangement joins TRBV11-2 to TRBJ1-1; 7 bases are shared with TRBD1. This receptor was obtained from an adult with an advanced solid tumor such as melanoma, head and neck, liver or kidney cancer. Sequencing was performed on CD4+ or CD8+ T cells sorted from blood, taken in a trial of the OX40 agonist ivuxolimab. CDR3 nucleotides: TGTGCCAGCAGCTCCAGGGGGGGAACTGAAGCTTTCTTT. Its translation is CASSSRGGTEAFF.